This T cell receptor (beta chain) was captured in a study of blood T cell dynamics during melanoma immunotherapy (dated by TCRdb to between 2020 and 2021). Broadly, across the study: The patients had metastatic melanoma and were given first-line pembrolizumab or nivolumab plus ipilimumab as standard of care in the United Kingdom. To find early correlates of response, peripheral T cell receptor repertoires were profiled in metastatic melanoma patients before and after one cycle of checkpoint inhibitor therapy. The training cohort was made up of consecutive patients, while a further independent group of patients from the same centre was pooled to form an external validation set.

Broad study findings and their caveats: The study could not determine whether the T cell clones driving repertoire changes were melanoma-specific or reflected general immune activation. The relatively small sample size was acknowledged as a potential limitation on generalization of the results. Among sorted CD8+ subsets, the highest similarity to cfDNA CDR3 sequences and the highest clonality were observed in TIE cells, which was suggestive of active turnover with convergence on dominant clones.

The time point label for this specimen denotes: week 3, after first cycle of checkpoint inhibitor. Blood samples were taken before treatment (T0) and at week 3 (W3), following the first cycle of checkpoint blockade. Except for a couple of patients with rapid clinical progression, response was assessed 12 weeks after the first infusion by RECIST 1.1; disease control meant complete response, partial response or stable disease. Patients were not eligible if they had prior systemic cancer treatment, concomitant immunosuppressant therapy or synchronous other active malignancies. Sorted CD8+ memory and naive T cell subsets were sequenced at T0 and W3 from six patients, three progressing and three with disease control. PBMC were isolated from blood with Lymphoprep and SepMate tubes, followed by red cell lysis. QIAamp DNA Blood Mini kits were used to extract DNA from PBMC and sorted T cell subsets. CD8+ T cell subsets were sorted live on a FACSAria III cytometer and then frozen prior to DNA extraction. Fresh PBMC for flow cytometry were kept at 4 degrees C in PBS containing roughly 2% fetal bovine serum and were analyzed within 25 hours.

The germline V gene yields SGHRS for CDR1 and YFSETQ for CDR2. Trimming removed 0 bases from V and 3 bases from J, leaving 10 bases between the germline ends. Reading from cysteine to phenylalanine, the CDR3 counts 16 amino acids. This entry keeps only the CDR3 DNA: 48 bases, framed from base 1. All DNA extracted from each sorted CD8+ T cell subset was loaded into the assay. TCR beta CDR3 sequences were amplified from genomic DNA with the immunoSEQ TCRb Assay kit following manufacturer instructions. The KAPA Library Quantification Kit for Illumina platforms was used to quantify the pooled libraries by qPCR. Sequencing of the pooled libraries was done on an Illumina NextSeq 500, with clustering at 0.6-1.1 pM. On the authors' methods: The TCR data were analyzed using immunoSEQ ANALYZER and the R LymphoSeq package. A rearrangement efficiency score was calculated as productive divided by the sum of productive and non-productive CDR3 sequences. Clonality was assessed using the Gini coefficient and diversity using the Renyi index at alpha=1, with pairwise comparisons between timepoints within each patient. Clonal relatedness used an edit distance of 3, and repertoire similarity used the Bhattacharyya coefficient, both computed in LymphoSeq. To classify response, a linear discriminant analysis based on week-3 changes in clonality and diversity was built using the R MASS and caret packages. TCRdb limited this immuneACCESS table to in-frame rearrangements with V and J called. A share of clones is missing; checked studies link under half to unresolved V genes, and the rest is unexplained. That table furnishes V, J and clone size, whereas the DNA furnished D and trimming. For this sample the table gives roughly 16,000 clones, of which approximately 94% were detected only once. About 0.2% of the sample rests with the top ten.

Note on this clone: Which antigen it targets is not known. Base qualities are not at hand, and no much larger clone is one base apart.

Recombination linked TRBV5-1 to TRBJ2-6; a tentative D call is TRBD2 (6 bases match). The clonotype comes from a human donor with melanoma. The source material was effector memory CD8+ T cells from blood, sampled from a patient treated with checkpoint blockade. The nucleotide sequence is given as TGCGCCAGCAGCTTGGATGGGGGAGGTGGGGCCAACGTCCTGACTTTC. It specifies CASSLDGGGGANVLTF.